This T cell receptor beta chain came from a study of blood T cell repertoires in COVID-19. Assay used: immunoSEQ multiplex PCR; TCRdb lists only in-frame clones, some missing. The table has a few hundred thousand clones, approximately 85% seen once. Per the germline V gene, CDR1 is PRHDT and CDR2 is FYEKMQ (reference sequence). The CDR3 contains 14 residues. The ends lost 5 bases at V and 5 bases at J; junction bases unmatched: 6. The specimen sequenced was PBMCs or T cells enriched from blood (not recorded which). V is TRBV13 and J is TRBJ2-5, with 9 bases aligning to TRBD2. This TCR came from a young man who had recovered from COVID-19. The CDR3 bases are TGTGCCAGCAGCCTGCGGGGGGGCAGGGAGACCCAGTACTTC. Translated, it gives CASSLRGGRETQYF.